The 10 T cell receptor beta chains in this list originate from one sample, sequenced in a study of blood T cell repertoires in COVID-19. TCRdb's copy holds only in-frame clones and misses some; the assay was immunoSEQ multiplex PCR. The repertoire consists of 260,000 or so clones, with roughly 86% occurring once and the leading ten covering about 0.7%. Sequenced input: peripheral blood. These receptors originate from a human donor in a cohort sampled during active COVID-19.

The rearrangement uses TRBV14 and TRBJ1-4, with D hard to call. In germline, CDR1 is SGHDN, CDR2 FVKESK. The CDR3 consists of 14 residues. V was shortened by 5 bases and J by 4 bases, with 11 bases between the two germline ends. The CDR3 sequence is CASSYRGSNEKLFF. The CDR3 region has the DNA TGTGCCAGCAGCTACCGTGGGAGTAATGAAAAACTGTTTTTT.

The chain is built from TRBV7-2 and TRBJ1-1; perhaps TRBD1 as D (5 bases). V lost 3 bases, J lost 1 base, and 9 bases lay in between. Germline loops: CDR1 SGHTA, CDR2 FQGNSA. The CDR3 consists of 14 residues. CDR3 sequence reads: CASSFARENTEAFF. In nucleotides, the CDR3 is TGTGCCAGCAGCTTCGCCAGGGAGAACACTGAAGCTTTCTTT.

The table lists this clone with many counts. This chain joins TRBV11-2 and TRBJ1-1, with D hard to call. This CDR3 spans 14 amino acids. The germline gives CDR1 SGHAT, CDR2 FQNNGV. The V end lost 0 bases, the J end lost 6 bases, and 11 bases lay between the germline ends. The CDR3 DNA reads as TGTGCCAGCAGCTTAGATAGGAGTTCAGCTGAAGCTTTCTTT. It translates to CASSLDRSSAEAFF.

The table lists this clone with a few counts. The identical CDR3 is also encoded by other nucleotide sequences in the sample. V usage is TRBV9 and J usage is TRBJ2-2, with D unresolved. In germline, CDR1 is SGDLS, CDR2 YYNGEE. The CDR3 loop spans 12 amino acids. Trimming took off 4 bases at V and 3 bases at J, with 4 bases between the two ends. CDR3 sequence reads: CASSRDTGELFF. The CDR3 coding sequence is TGTGCCAGCAGCCGCGACACCGGGGAGCTGTTTTTT.

V gene TRBV6-2 or TRBV6-3 combines with J gene TRBJ2-7, with 7 bases fitting TRBD2. Germline CDR1 reads MNHEY; CDR2 reads SVGEGT. The V and J ends lost 4 bases and 4 bases, in that order; junction bases with no gene match: 16. The CDR3 runs to 17 residues. The CDR3: CASSSTPLWGGSYEQYF. The CDR3 region has the DNA TGTGCCAGCAGTTCCACCCCGTTGTGGGGCGGGAGTTACGAGCAGTACTTC.

The J gene is TRBJ1-2, the V gene TRBV7-2; the D gene is possibly TRBD1 (6 bases). The CDR3 is 18 residues long. Germline V gives CDR1 SGHTA, CDR2 FQGNSA. V shed 4 bases and J shed 4 bases, with 25 bases lying between them. DNA for the CDR3: TGTGCCAGCAGCTCCAAACGAGCGACAGGACAAAAAGGCTATGGCTACACCTTC. Its protein product is CASSSKRATGQKGYGYTF.

The chain employs TRBV5-4 and TRBJ2-7, with D possibly TRBD2 on 5 matching bases. The CDR3 has 15 amino acids. Germline CDR1 is SGHNT and CDR2 is YYREEE (reference sequence). With 3 bases removed from V and 3 bases from J, the gap between germline ends came to 16 bases. CDR3 amino acids: CASSSSDEGYYEQYF. The CDR3 DNA sequence: TGTGCCAGCAGCTCCTCGGACGAGGGATACTACGAGCAGTACTTC.

Regarding this clone: At the DNA level, this CDR3 is encoded by other sequences in the same sample as well. This rearrangement joins TRBV5-1 to TRBJ1-1; D gene ambiguous. The CDR3 runs 12 residues. Germline CDR1 and CDR2: SGHRS and YFSETQ. V was cut by 1 base and J by 3 bases, with 4 bases left in between. Written as DNA, the CDR3 is TGCGCCAGCAGCTTGACAGACACTGAAGCTTTCTTT. Translating it yields CASSLTDTEAFF.

The V gene is TRBV6-2 or TRBV6-3, the J gene TRBJ2-2, with D tentatively TRBD1 (5 bases). The CDR3 covers 15 residues. V was cut by 4 bases and J by 0 bases, with 9 bases left in between. Germline assignment: CDR1 MNHEY and CDR2 SVGEGT. CDR3: CASSFDSANTGELFF. CDR3 bases: TGTGCCAGCAGTTTCGACAGTGCGAACACCGGGGAGCTGTTTTTT.

The CDR3 spells CASRPTPGEQYF. CDR3 coding DNA: TGTGCCAGCAGACCAACACCCGGGGAGCAGTACTTC. V gene TRBV12-3 or TRBV12-4 combines with J gene TRBJ2-7; D gene ambiguous. This CDR3 is built from 12 residues. Trimming stripped 6 bases from V and 7 bases from J, with 13 bases between.